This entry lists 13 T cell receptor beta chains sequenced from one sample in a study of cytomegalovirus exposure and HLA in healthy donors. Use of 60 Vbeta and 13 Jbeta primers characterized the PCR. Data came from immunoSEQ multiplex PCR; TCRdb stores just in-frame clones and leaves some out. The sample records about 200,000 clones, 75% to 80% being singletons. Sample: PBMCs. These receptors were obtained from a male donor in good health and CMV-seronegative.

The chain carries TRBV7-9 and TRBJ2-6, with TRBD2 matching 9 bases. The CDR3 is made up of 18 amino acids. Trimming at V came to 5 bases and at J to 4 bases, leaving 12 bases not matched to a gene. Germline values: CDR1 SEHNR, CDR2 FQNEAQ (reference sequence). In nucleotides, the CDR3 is TGTGCCAGCAGCCCTAGGCGGGAGGGAGGGTCCGGGGCCAACGTCCTGACTTTC. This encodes CASSPRREGGSGANVLTF.

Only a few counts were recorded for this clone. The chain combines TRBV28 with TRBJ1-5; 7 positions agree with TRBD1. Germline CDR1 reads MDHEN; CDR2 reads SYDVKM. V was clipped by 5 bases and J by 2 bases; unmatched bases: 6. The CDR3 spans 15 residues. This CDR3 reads CASSPLGGGNQPQHF. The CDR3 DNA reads TGTGCCAGCAGTCCGCTAGGGGGCGGCAATCAGCCCCAGCATTTT.

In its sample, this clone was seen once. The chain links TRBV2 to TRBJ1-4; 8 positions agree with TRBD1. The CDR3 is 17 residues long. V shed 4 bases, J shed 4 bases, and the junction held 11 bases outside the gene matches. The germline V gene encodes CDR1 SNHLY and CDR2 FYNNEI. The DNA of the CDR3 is TGTGCCAGCAGTGTTCCTAGGACAGGGTCGGGTAATGAAAAACTGTTTTTT. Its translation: CASSVPRTGSGNEKLFF.

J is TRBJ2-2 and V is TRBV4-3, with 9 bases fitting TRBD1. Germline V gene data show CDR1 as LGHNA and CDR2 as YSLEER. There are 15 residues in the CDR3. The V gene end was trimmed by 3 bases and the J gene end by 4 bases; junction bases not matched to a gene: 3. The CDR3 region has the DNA TGCGCCAGCAGCCATGGACAGGGGATCACCGGGGAGCTGTTTTTT. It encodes CASSHGQGITGELFF.

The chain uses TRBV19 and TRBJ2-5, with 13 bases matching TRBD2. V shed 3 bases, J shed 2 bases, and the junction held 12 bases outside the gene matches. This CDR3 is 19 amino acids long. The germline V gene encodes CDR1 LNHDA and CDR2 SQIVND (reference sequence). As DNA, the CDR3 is TGTGCCAGTAGTATCGGCGGACTAGCGGGGGAGGGATGGCAAGAGACCCAGTACTTC. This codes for CASSIGGLAGEGWQETQYF.

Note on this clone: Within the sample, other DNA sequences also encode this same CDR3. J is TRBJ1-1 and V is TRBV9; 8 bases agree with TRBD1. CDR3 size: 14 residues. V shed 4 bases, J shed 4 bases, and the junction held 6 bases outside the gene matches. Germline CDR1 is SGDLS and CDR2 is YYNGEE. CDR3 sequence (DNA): TGTGCCAGCAGCCCCGGGACAGGTGGCACTGAAGCTTTCTTT. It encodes CASSPGTGGTEAFF.

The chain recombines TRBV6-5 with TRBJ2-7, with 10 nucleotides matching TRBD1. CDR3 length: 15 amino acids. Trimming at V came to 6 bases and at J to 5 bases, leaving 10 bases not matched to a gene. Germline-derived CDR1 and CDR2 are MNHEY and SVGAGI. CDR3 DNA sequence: TGTGCCAGCAGGACCTTGACAGGGGGCTTGAACGAGCAGTACTTC. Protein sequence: CASRTLTGGLNEQYF.

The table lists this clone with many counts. The CDR3 protein is CASSFGQGAHTDTQYF. CDR3 coding DNA: TGTGCCAGCAGCTTCGGACAGGGGGCCCACACAGATACGCAGTATTTT. This chain links TRBV11-2 with TRBJ2-3, with 11 bases lining up with TRBD1. V lost 3 bases, J lost 2 bases, and 4 bases stayed unmatched. The CDR3 length is 16 residues. Germline V gene lookup returns CDR1 SGHAT and CDR2 FQNNGV.

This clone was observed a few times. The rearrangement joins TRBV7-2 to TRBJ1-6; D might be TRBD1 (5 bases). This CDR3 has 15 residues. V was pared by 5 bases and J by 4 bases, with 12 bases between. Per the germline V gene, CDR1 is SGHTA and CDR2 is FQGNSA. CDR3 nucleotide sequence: TGTGCCAGCAGCCTGACAGTAACTTATAATTCACCCCTCCACTTT. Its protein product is CASSLTVTYNSPLHF.

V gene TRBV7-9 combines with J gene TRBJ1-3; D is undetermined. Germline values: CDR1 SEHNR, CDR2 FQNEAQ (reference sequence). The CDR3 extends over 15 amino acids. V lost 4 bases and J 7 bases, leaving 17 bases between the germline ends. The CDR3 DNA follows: TGTGCCAGCAGCTCCCTCCTGGACGGAGGCAACACCATATATTTT. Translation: CASSSLLDGGNTIYF.

The CDR3, as DNA: TGTGCCAACAATGAGGTCGGGGGGAGCAATGAGCAGTTCTTC. Its protein product is CANNEVGGSNEQFF. The rearrangement links TRBV7-9 to TRBJ2-1; 7 positions match TRBD2. Germline lookup yields CDR1 SEHNR and CDR2 FQNEAQ (reference sequence). The CDR3 runs 14 residues. Germline trimming cut 10 bases from V and 6 bases from J; bases unmatched to any gene: 12.

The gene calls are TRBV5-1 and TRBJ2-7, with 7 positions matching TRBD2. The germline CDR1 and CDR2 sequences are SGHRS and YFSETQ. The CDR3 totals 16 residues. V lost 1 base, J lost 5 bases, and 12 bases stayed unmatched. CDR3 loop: CASSLSGRTSWHEQYF. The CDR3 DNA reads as TGCGCCAGCAGCTTGAGCGGACGGACTAGTTGGCACGAGCAGTACTTC.

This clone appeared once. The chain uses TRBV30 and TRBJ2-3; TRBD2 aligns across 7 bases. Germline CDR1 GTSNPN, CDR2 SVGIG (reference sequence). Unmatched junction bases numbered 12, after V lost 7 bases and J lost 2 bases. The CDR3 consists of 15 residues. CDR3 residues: CAFRPAGVNTDTQYF. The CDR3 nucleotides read TGTGCCTTCCGCCCCGCGGGAGTGAACACAGATACGCAGTATTTT.